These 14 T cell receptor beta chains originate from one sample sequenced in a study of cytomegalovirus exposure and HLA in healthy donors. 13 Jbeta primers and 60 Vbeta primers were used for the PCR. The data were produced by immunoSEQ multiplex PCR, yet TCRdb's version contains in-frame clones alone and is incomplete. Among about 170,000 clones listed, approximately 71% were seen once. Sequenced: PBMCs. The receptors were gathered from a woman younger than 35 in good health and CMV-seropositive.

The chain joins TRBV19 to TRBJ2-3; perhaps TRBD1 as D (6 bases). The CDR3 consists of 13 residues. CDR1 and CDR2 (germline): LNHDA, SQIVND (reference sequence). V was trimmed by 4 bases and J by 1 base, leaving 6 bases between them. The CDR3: CASSTGGTDTQYF. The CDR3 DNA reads TGTGCCAGTAGTACAGGGGGCACAGATACGCAGTATTTT. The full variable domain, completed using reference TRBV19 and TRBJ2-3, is DGGITQSPKYLFRKEGQNVTLSCEQNLNHDAMYWYRQDPGQGLRLIYYSQIVNDFQKGDIAEGYSVSREKKESFPLTVTSAQKNPTAFYLCASSTGGTDTQYFGPGTRLTVL.

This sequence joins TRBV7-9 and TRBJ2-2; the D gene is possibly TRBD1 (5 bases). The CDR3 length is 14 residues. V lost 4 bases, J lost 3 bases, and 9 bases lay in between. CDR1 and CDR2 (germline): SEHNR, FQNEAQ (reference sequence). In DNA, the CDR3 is TGTGCCAGCAGCTCGACAGCTGACACCGGGGAGCTGTTTTTT. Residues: CASSSTADTGELFF. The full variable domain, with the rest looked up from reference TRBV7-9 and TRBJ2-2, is DTGVSQNPRHKITKRGQNVTFRCDPISEHNRLYWYRQTLGQGPEFLTYFQNEAQLEKSRLLSDRFSAERPKGSFSTLEIQRTEQGDSAMYLCASSSTADTGELFFGEGSRLTVL.

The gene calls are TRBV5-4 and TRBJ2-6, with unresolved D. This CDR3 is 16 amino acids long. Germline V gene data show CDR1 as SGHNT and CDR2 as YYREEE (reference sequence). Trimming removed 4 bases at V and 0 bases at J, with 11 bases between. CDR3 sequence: CASSDTRNSGANVLTF. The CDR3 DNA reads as TGTGCCAGCAGCGACACACGCAACTCTGGGGCCAACGTCCTGACTTTC.

The CDR3 loop reads CATSRESGGPNEKLFF. The CDR3 DNA follows: TGTGCCACCAGCAGAGAATCGGGGGGGCCTAATGAAAAACTGTTTTTT. The chain couples TRBV15 to TRBJ1-4; weak D call: TRBD1 (6 bases). V lost 0 bases to trimming and J lost 3 bases, with 11 bases between them. From germline, CDR1 is LNHNV and CDR2 YYDKDF (reference sequence). CDR3 length equals 16 residues.

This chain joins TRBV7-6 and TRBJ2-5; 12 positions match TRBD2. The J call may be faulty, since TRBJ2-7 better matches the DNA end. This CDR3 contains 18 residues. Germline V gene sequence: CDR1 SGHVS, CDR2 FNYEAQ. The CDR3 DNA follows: TGTGCCAGCAGTCGCGGGACTAGCGGGTCTTCTAGCTCCTACGAGCAGTACTTC. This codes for CASSRGTSGSSSSYEQYF.

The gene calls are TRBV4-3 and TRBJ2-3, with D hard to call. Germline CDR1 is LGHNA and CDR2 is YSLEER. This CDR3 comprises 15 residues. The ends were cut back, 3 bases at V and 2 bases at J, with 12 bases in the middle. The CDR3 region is CASSQAPGHTDTQYF. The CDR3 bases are TGCGCCAGCAGCCAGGCCCCTGGCCACACAGATACGCAGTATTTT.

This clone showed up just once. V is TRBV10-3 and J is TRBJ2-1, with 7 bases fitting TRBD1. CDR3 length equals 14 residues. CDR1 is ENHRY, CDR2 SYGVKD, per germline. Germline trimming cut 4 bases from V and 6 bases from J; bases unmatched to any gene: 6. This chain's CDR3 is CAISAADRANEQFF. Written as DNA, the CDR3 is TGTGCCATCAGTGCGGCAGACAGGGCCAATGAGCAGTTCTTC.

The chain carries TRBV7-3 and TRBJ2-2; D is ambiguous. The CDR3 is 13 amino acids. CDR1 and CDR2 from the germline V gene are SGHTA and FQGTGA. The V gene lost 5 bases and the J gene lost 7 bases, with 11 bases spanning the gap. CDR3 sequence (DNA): TGTGCCAGCAGCCCAATGAGAGGCGGGGAGCTGTTTTTT. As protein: CASSPMRGGELFF.

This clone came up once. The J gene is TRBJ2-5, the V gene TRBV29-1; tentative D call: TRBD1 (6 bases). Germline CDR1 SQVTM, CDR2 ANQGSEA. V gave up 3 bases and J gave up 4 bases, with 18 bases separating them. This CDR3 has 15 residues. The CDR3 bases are TGCAGCGTTGAGCCCGCCAGGGGCGTGGGAGAGACCCAGTACTTC. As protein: CSVEPARGVGETQYF.

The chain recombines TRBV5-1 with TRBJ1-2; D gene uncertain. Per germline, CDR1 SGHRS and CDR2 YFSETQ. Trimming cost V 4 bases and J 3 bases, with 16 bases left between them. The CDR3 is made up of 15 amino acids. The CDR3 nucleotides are TGCGCCAGCAGCCCCAGGACCTCCGGGGACTATGGCTACACCTTC. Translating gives CASSPRTSGDYGYTF.

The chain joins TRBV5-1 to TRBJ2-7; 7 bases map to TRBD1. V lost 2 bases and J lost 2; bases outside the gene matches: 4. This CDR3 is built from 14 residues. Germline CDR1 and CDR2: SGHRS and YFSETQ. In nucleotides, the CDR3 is TGCGCCAGCAGCTTTACAGGGGACACCTACGAGCAGTACTTC. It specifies CASSFTGDTYEQYF.

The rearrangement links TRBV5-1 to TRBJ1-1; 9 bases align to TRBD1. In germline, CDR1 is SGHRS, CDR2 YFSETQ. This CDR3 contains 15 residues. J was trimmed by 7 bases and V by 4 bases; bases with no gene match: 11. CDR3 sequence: CASSPPGQGYIEAFF. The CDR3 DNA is TGCGCCAGCAGCCCGCCGGGACAGGGTTATATTGAAGCTTTCTTT.

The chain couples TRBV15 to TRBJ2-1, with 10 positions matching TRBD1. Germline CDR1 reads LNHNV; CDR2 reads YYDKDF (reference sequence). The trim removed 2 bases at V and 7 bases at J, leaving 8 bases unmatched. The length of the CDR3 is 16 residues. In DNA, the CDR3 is TGTGCCACCAGCAGACCGACAGGGGGCGCGACGAATGAGCAGTTCTTC. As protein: CATSRPTGGATNEQFF.

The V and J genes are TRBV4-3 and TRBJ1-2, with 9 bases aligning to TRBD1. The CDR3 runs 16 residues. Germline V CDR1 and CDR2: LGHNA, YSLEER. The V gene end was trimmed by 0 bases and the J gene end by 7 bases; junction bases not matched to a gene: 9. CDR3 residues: CASSQDPRTGEGGYTF. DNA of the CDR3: TGCGCCAGCAGCCAAGATCCCCGGACAGGGGAGGGTGGCTACACCTTC.